Each of the 16 T cell receptor beta chains below was sequenced from the same sample in a study of post-analysis software for immune sequencing data. Antigen specificity for these receptors is unknown. Whole-study findings and limits: Patients carried roughly 5 TRBV segments more frequently than controls did, and TRBV5-6, TRBV5-1 and TRBV20-1 were among them.

The library was made from cDNA and included unique molecular identifiers. TCRdb analysed the PCR reads with MiXCR anew, one entry per CDR3 protein. This table has about 770,000 distinct CDR3 sequences, 46% appearing once. The sample taken for sequencing was blood. The receptor set was obtained from a girl aged 10 to 17 with multiple sclerosis.

This chain joins TRBV7-3 and TRBJ2-3; 9 bases are shared with TRBD2. Germline trimming cut 4 bases from V and 6 bases from J; bases unmatched to any gene: 11. The CDR3 totals 16 residues. Per germline, CDR1 SGHTA and CDR2 FQGTGA. The CDR3, as DNA: TGTGCCAGCAGCTCCAGGCCTGCTAGCGGGACGGATACGCAGTATTTT. Its translation is CASSSRPASGTDTQYF.

This rearrangement joins TRBV20-1 to TRBJ1-5, with D possibly matching TRBD1 (6 bases). Trimming removed 0 bases from V and 0 bases from J, with 12 bases in between. The CDR3 covers 16 residues. The germline gives CDR1 DFQATT, CDR2 SNEGSKA (reference sequence). In nucleotides, the CDR3 is TGCAGTGCTAGAGATCTAAGGGGGGTTAGCAATCAGCCCCAGCATTTT. This translates into CSARDLRGVSNQPQHF.

The rearrangement links TRBV7-9 to TRBJ2-3; TRBD1 aligns across 7 bases. Germline CDR1 is SEHNR and CDR2 is FQNEAQ (reference sequence). Trimming took 5 bases from V and 2 from J; bases not matched to a gene: 7. The CDR3 totals 15 residues. In DNA form, the CDR3 reads TGTGCCAGCAGCATCACCGGGACAGACACAGATACGCAGTATTTT. It encodes CASSITGTDTDTQYF.

The chain employs TRBV2 and TRBJ1-2; 7 bases are shared with TRBD1. Per germline, CDR1 SNHLY and CDR2 FYNNEI. The CDR3 spans 15 residues. V lost 11 bases, J lost 0 bases, and 12 bases stayed unmatched. CDR3 nucleotides: TGTGCCTTAATCAGGGAACAGGGGCCTAACTATGGCTACACCTTC. Translated: CALIREQGPNYGYTF.

The rearrangement links TRBV20-1 to TRBJ2-3; D not resolved. This CDR3 is built from 13 residues. V lost 6 bases and J lost 4, with 14 bases in between. Germline assignment: CDR1 DFQATT and CDR2 SNEGSKA (reference sequence). CDR3 bases: TGCAGTGCCACCCTTCTGCTCCCAGATACGCAGTATTTT. It is translated as CSATLLLPDTQYF.

The chain is built from TRBV6-2 or TRBV6-3 and TRBJ2-4; TRBD2 aligns across 13 bases. The J call may be faulty, since TRBJ2-7 better matches the DNA end. CDR1 is MNHEY, CDR2 SVGEGT, per germline. The CDR3 is 17 residues long. CDR3 residues: CASSFLRTSGSTYEQYF. Here the CDR3 DNA reads TGTGCCAGCAGTTTCCTACGGACTAGCGGGAGTACGTACGAGCAGTACTTC.

The chain carries TRBV9 and TRBJ2-1; D may be TRBD1 or TRBD2 (7 bases each). The CDR3 spans 15 residues. The V and J ends lost 6 bases and 5 bases respectively, with 18 bases between them. Germline CDR1 is SGDLS and CDR2 is YYNGEE. DNA of the CDR3: TGTGCCAGCACCACAGGGGCGGGAGTCCACAATGAGCAGTTCTTC. Translation: CASTTGAGVHNEQFF.

Only a few counts were recorded for this clonotype. The CDR3 sequence: CASSVGTVGNTEAFF. DNA for the CDR3: TGTGCCAGCAGCGTCGGGACAGTTGGGAACACTGAAGCTTTCTTT. V gene TRBV7-9 combines with J gene TRBJ1-1, with 7 bases lining up with TRBD1. The J segment lost 1 base and the V segment lost 5 bases, leaving 7 bases of the junction unmatched. CDR1 and CDR2 (germline): SEHNR, FQNEAQ (reference sequence). The CDR3 covers 15 residues.

The chain uses TRBV10-1 and TRBJ1-5; D gene ambiguous. This CDR3 has 13 amino acids. Germline V gene lookup returns CDR1 WNHNN and CDR2 SYGVQD (reference sequence). V gave up 2 bases and J gave up 6 bases, with 8 bases separating them. The CDR3 region has the DNA TGCGCCAGCAGTGAGGGGGTGGGTCAGCCCCAGCATTTT. Amino acids: CASSEGVGQPQHF.

This clonotype has only a few counts. The rearrangement links TRBV20-1 to TRBJ2-5; maybe TRBD2 (6 bases). The CDR3 contains 15 residues. Germline V lookup: CDR1 DFQATT, CDR2 SNEGSKA (reference sequence). V dropped 0 bases and J dropped 7 bases, with 18 bases sitting between them. Here the CDR3 DNA reads TGCAGTGCTAGAGATACGGGGAGGTCCTTAGCGACCCAGTACTTC. Translating it yields CSARDTGRSLATQYF.

The table lists this clonotype with a few counts. V and J are TRBV10-2 and TRBJ2-1; 12 bases map to TRBD2. From germline, CDR1 is WSHSY and CDR2 SAAADI. The V segment lost 8 bases and the J segment 9 bases; nucleotides outside the gene matches: 5. CDR3 length equals 13 residues. CDR3: CASGLAGPSEQFF. CDR3 bases: TGCGCCAGCGGACTAGCGGGACCTAGTGAGCAGTTCTTC.

This chain joins TRBV3-1 and TRBJ2-4; tentatively, D is TRBD1 or TRBD2 (6 bases each). The J call could be wrong; TRBJ2-7 is a better fit for the DNA end. The CDR3 covers 14 residues. Germline V CDR1 and CDR2: LGHDT, YNNKEL (reference sequence). As DNA, the CDR3 is TGTGCCAGCAGCCAGGGAGGACAGCTTTACGAGCAGTACTTC. Its translation: CASSQGGQLYEQYF.

DNA of the CDR3: TGTGCCAGCAGTGACTCGGGCGGTCCGGATGGCTACACCTTC. Translating it yields CASSDSGGPDGYTF. The V gene is TRBV6-4, the J gene TRBJ1-2; D gene unclear. The CDR3 covers 14 residues. Between the trimmed V and J ends, which lost 0 bases and 6 bases, there was a span of 11 bases. Looked up from germline, CDR1 is MRHNA and CDR2 is SNTAGT.

V is TRBV20-1 and J is TRBJ2-3, with 9 bases that match TRBD2. Germline values: CDR1 DFQATT, CDR2 SNEGSKA (reference sequence). The CDR3 is 12 residues long. The CDR3 protein is CNTSGSTDTQYF. The CDR3 coding sequence is TGCAATACTAGCGGGAGCACAGATACGCAGTATTTT.

The chain recombines TRBV6-5 with TRBJ1-2; maybe TRBD1 (6 bases). CDR3 length: 13 residues. From germline, CDR1 is MNHEY and CDR2 SVGAGI. With 5 bases removed from V and 4 bases from J, the gap between germline ends came to 11 bases. This CDR3 reads CASSRGAAYGYTF. The CDR3 region has the DNA TGTGCCAGCAGTCGGGGGGCGGCCTATGGCTACACCTTC.

The V and J genes are TRBV6-5 and TRBJ2-5, with 10 positions matching TRBD2. The CDR3 has 16 amino acids. With V trimmed by 1 base and J by 4 bases, 6 bases remained unmatched. Germline assignment: CDR1 MNHEY and CDR2 SVGAGI. DNA of the CDR3: TGTGCCAGCAGTTACTTGGCTAGCGGGAGTGGAGAGACCCAGTACTTC. As protein: CASSYLASGSGETQYF.